The 20 T cell receptor beta chains below come from one sample, sequenced in a study of T cell repertoires in cytomegalovirus infection. Antigens for these TCRs are unknown. TCRdb re-derived calls from the reads in MiXCR, one entry per CDR3 protein. Of 230,000 or so distinct CDR3 sequences listed, around 40% were seen once; the top ten hold about 60%. Here the sequenced sample was CD8+ T cells from cultured PBMCs, taken from culture after CMV antigen stimulation. The receptors shown here come from a human donor in good health (CMV status not recorded). Some clones in this sample may be carry-over from other donors' samples.

This clonotype has just a few counts. The rearrangement links TRBV4-1 to TRBJ2-1; 10 bases are shared with TRBD1. The CDR3 consists of 15 residues. Germline V gene lookup returns CDR1 MGHRA and CDR2 YSYEKL. Losses at the gene ends were 4 bases for V and 7 bases for J; bases not matched to a gene: 7. The CDR3 sequence: CASSRGTGDPNEQFF. For the CDR3, the DNA is TGCGCCAGCAGCCGCGGGACAGGGGACCCGAATGAGCAGTTCTTC.

The CDR3 DNA sequence: TGTGCCAGCAGCTCCGGGACAGATGAGCAGTTCTTC. Translating it yields CASSSGTDEQFF. The rearrangement uses TRBV7-9 and TRBJ2-1; 7 bases fit TRBD1. The germline gives CDR1 SEHNR, CDR2 FQNEAQ (reference sequence). The junction had 2 bases not matched to a gene; V was cut back by 4 bases and J by 8 bases. The CDR3 has 12 residues. The full variable domain, with the rest looked up from reference TRBV7-9 and TRBJ2-1, is DTGVSQNPRHKITKRGQNVTFRCDPISEHNRLYWYRQTLGQGPEFLTYFQNEAQLEKSRLLSDRFSAERPKGSFSTLEIQRTEQGDSAMYLCASSSGTDEQFFGPGTRLTVL.

The table lists this clonotype with many counts. This chain connects TRBV27 to TRBJ2-3; 7 bases align to TRBD2. There are 15 residues in the CDR3. Per germline, CDR1 MNHEY and CDR2 SMNVEV (reference sequence). The junction had 3 bases not matched to a gene; V was cut back by 2 bases and J by 1 base. CDR3 sequence reads: CASSLSGGGTDTQYF. DNA for the CDR3: TGTGCCAGCAGTTTAAGTGGGGGGGGCACAGATACGCAGTATTTT.

The V gene is TRBV5-4, the J gene TRBJ2-3; TRBD2 agrees at 12 bases. With V trimmed by 4 bases and J by 4 bases, 1 base remained unmatched. Germline V gene lookup returns CDR1 SGHNT and CDR2 YYREEE (reference sequence). The CDR3 runs to 14 residues. The CDR3 DNA follows: TGTGCCAGCAGCGCTAGCGGGGGGGCAGATACGCAGTATTTT. Protein product: CASSASGGADTQYF.

This clonotype turned up a few times. The chain has TRBV6-6 and TRBJ2-3; a weak D match, TRBD1 (6 bases). CDR3 size: 15 residues. Per germline, CDR1 MNHNY and CDR2 SVGAGI (reference sequence). With 4 bases removed from V and 4 bases from J, the gap between germline ends came to 15 bases. The chain's CDR3 is CASSSFSSGADTQYF. The DNA of the CDR3 is TGTGCCAGCAGTTCATTTTCCTCAGGGGCAGATACGCAGTATTTT.

Ten or more counts support this clonotype. The chain couples TRBV7-6 to TRBJ1-5; D is undetermined. Trimming left V 5 bases short and J 0 bases short, with 11 bases between. There are 15 residues in the CDR3. Germline V gene lookup returns CDR1 SGHVS and CDR2 FNYEAQ. The chain's CDR3 is CASSPFGDSNQPQHF. CDR3 bases: TGTGCCAGCAGCCCTTTCGGGGATAGCAATCAGCCCCAGCATTTT. The full variable domain, in which reference TRBV7-6 and TRBJ1-5 provide the parts outside the CDR3, is GAGVSQSPRYKVTKRGQDVALRCDPISGHVSLYWYRQALGQGPEFLTYFNYEAQQDKSGLPNDRFSAERPEGSISTLTIQRTEQRDSAMYRCASSPFGDSNQPQHFGDGTRLSIL.

This chain uses TRBV7-9 with TRBJ2-7; D is undetermined. V lost 1 base and J lost 5, with 12 bases in between. The germline V gene has CDR1 SEHNR and CDR2 FQNEAQ (reference sequence). The CDR3 has 14 amino acids. CDR3 DNA: TGTGCCAGCAGCTTAGTCGTGGAAATCAACGAGCAGTACTTC. Protein product: CASSLVVEINEQYF.

The V and J genes are TRBV7-8 and TRBJ2-2, with D maybe TRBD1 (5 bases). This CDR3 contains 15 residues. V lost 3 bases and J 3 bases, leaving 11 bases between the germline ends. In germline, CDR1 is SGHVS, CDR2 FQNEAQ. DNA for the CDR3: TGTGCCAGCAGCTTCGGCCTAGGGGACACCGGGGAGCTGTTTTTT. As protein: CASSFGLGDTGELFF.

CDR3 region: CASSEWGGDTEAFF. The CDR3 coding sequence is TGTGCCAGCAGTGAGTGGGGCGGCGACACTGAAGCTTTCTTT. The V gene is TRBV2, the J gene TRBJ1-1, with a possible D match to TRBD1 (5 bases). V was pared by 3 bases and J by 3 bases, with 11 bases between. Germline CDR1 and CDR2: SNHLY and FYNNEI. The length of the CDR3 is 14 residues.

This sequence joins TRBV20-1 and TRBJ1-5; 7 nucleotides agree with TRBD1. CDR1 and CDR2 from the germline V gene are DFQATT and SNEGSKA (reference sequence). The V and J ends lost 6 bases and 3 bases, in that order; junction bases with no gene match: 11. The CDR3 contains 15 residues. CDR3 DNA: TGCAGTGCCCCGGATAGGGGACAGCTCAATCAGCCCCAGCATTTT. Translating it yields CSAPDRGQLNQPQHF.

The V call is TRBV10-1, the J call TRBJ2-1, with TRBD1 identical over 7 bases. Per the germline V gene, CDR1 is WNHNN and CDR2 is SYGVQD (reference sequence). This CDR3 has 16 amino acids. V lost 0 bases, J lost 7 bases, and 9 bases stayed unmatched. CDR3 coding DNA: TGCGCCAGCAGTGAGTCAGGGACAGCCGGGAATAATGAGCAGTTCTTC. It specifies CASSESGTAGNNEQFF.

This chain connects TRBV6-5 to TRBJ2-2, with a possible D match to TRBD2 (6 bases). V was pared by 6 bases and J by 5 bases, with 16 bases between. This CDR3 comprises 15 residues. Germline loops: CDR1 MNHEY, CDR2 SVGAGI. This chain's CDR3 is CASSPPGGKTGELFF. Written as DNA, the CDR3 is TGTGCCAGCAGCCCCCCCGGGGGAAAAACCGGGGAGCTGTTTTTT.

This rearrangement joins TRBV2 to TRBJ2-5; D is ambiguous. Trimming took 2 bases from V and 5 from J, leaving 15 bases between them. The germline CDR1 and CDR2 sequences are SNHLY and FYNNEI. There are 15 residues in the CDR3. CDR3 region: CASSELEVARETQYF. The CDR3 nucleotides are TGTGCCAGCAGTGAATTGGAAGTAGCTCGCGAGACCCAGTACTTC. Full variable domain (missing parts from reference TRBV2 and TRBJ2-5): EPEVTQTPSHQVTQMGQEVILRCVPISNHLYFYWYRQILGQKVEFLVSFYNNEISEKSEIFDDQFSVERPDGSNFTLKIRSTKLEDSAMYFCASSELEVARETQYFGPGTRLLVL.

A few counts support this clonotype. The J gene is TRBJ2-4, the V gene TRBV20-1; TRBD1 aligns across 8 bases. The germline gives CDR1 DFQATT, CDR2 SNEGSKA (reference sequence). The CDR3 spans 19 residues. The J segment lost 0 bases and the V segment lost 5 bases, leaving 18 bases of the junction unmatched. CDR3 DNA: TGCAGTGCTGAGGACCTTGGACAGGGAAGCGATATAGCCAAAAACATTCAGTACTTC. This codes for CSAEDLGQGSDIAKNIQYF.

This clonotype occurred many times. CDR3 in DNA: TGTGCCAGCAGCTATTTAGCGGGAGCCTACGAGCAGTACTTC. This sequence encodes CASSYLAGAYEQYF. This chain joins TRBV7-6 and TRBJ2-7; TRBD2 aligns across 9 bases. Trimming cost V 4 bases and J 2 bases; bases outside gene matches: 3. The CDR3 runs 14 residues. Germline V gene sequence: CDR1 SGHVS, CDR2 FNYEAQ.

This clonotype was detected many times. The rearrangement links TRBV7-9 to TRBJ2-7; D perhaps matches TRBD1 (5 bases). The CDR3 covers 14 residues. Germline CDR1 and CDR2: SEHNR and FQNEAQ (reference sequence). Trimming took 4 bases from V and 2 from J, leaving 12 bases between them. The CDR3 protein is CASSSRTQTYEQYF. CDR3 sequence (DNA): TGTGCCAGCAGCTCCAGGACACAAACCTACGAGCAGTACTTC.

The chain recombines TRBV6-6 with TRBJ2-7; 15 nucleotides agree with TRBD2. The CDR3 has 15 residues. V was clipped by 6 bases and J by 4 bases; unmatched bases: 4. Germline V gives CDR1 MNHNY, CDR2 SVGAGI (reference sequence). As DNA, the CDR3 is TGTGCCAGCAGCGATGGGACTAGCGGGAGGTACGAGCAGTACTTC. Amino acid sequence: CASSDGTSGRYEQYF.

V is TRBV7-6 and J is TRBJ2-3; 16 bases agree with TRBD2. The CDR3 consists of 19 residues. The germline V gene has CDR1 SGHVS and CDR2 FNYEAQ. J was trimmed by 2 bases and V by 5 bases; bases with no gene match: 10. Written as DNA, the CDR3 is TGTGCCAGCAGCGGGACTAGCGGGAGGGGGTCATGGCCCACAGATACGCAGTATTTT. Its translation: CASSGTSGRGSWPTDTQYF.

J is TRBJ2-6 and V is TRBV7-9, with D hard to call. Germline V CDR1 and CDR2: SEHNR, FQNEAQ (reference sequence). The CDR3 runs 17 residues. V was clipped by 2 bases and J by 4 bases, with 15 bases between them. The DNA of the CDR3 is TGTGCCAGCAGCTTAAGGACGGACCCTTGGGGGGCCAACGTCCTGACTTTC. Translating it yields CASSLRTDPWGANVLTF.

The chain has TRBV7-2 and TRBJ2-3, with unresolved D. The CDR3 has 15 amino acids. Germline V gene sequence: CDR1 SGHTA, CDR2 FQGNSA. Trimming shortened V by 4 bases and J by 4 bases, and 15 bases separated the two germline ends. The CDR3 DNA reads TGTGCCAGCAGCTCCCCCCCGAAGAGCCCAGATACGCAGTATTTT. This sequence encodes CASSSPPKSPDTQYF.